The rows below give T cell receptor beta chains drawn from one sample of a study of vaccination and CD4 T cells after COVID-19. Their target antigens are unknown. TCRdb analysed the PCR reads with MiXCR anew, one entry per CDR3 protein. The sample shows roughly 10,000 distinct CDR3 sequences, approximately 50% of them seen only once. Specimen: CD4+ T cells from blood, cultured in vitro. The receptors stem from a human donor who had recovered from COVID-19. Both conserved end residues are part of each CDR3. D genes are given only for firm matches. Clone size is not always given. Where it is, it says once, few, many or a class for expanded clones.

>.|TRBJ2-3|TRBV11-2|.
CASSLVRDFSRTDTQYF
TGTGCCAGCAGCTTAGTTCGGGACTTTTCCCGCACAGATACGCAGTATTTT
>once|TRBJ2-5|TRBV20-1|TRBD2
CSARGIGGRETQYF
TGCAGTGCTAGAGGAATTGGCGGGAGAGAGACCCAGTACTTC
>.|TRBJ2-1|TRBV6-1|.
CASSHIPDPDNEQFF
TGTGCCAGCAGCCACATACCAGACCCCGACAATGAGCAGTTCTTC
>few|TRBJ1-5|TRBV20-1|.
CSARDLRGMGNQPQHF
TGCAGTGCTAGAGATCTCCGGGGGATGGGCAATCAGCCCCAGCATTTT
>.|TRBJ1-1|TRBV20-1|TRBD1
CSPGQGSNTEAFF
TGCAGTCCCGGACAGGGCAGCAACACTGAAGCTTTCTTT
>.|TRBJ2-7|TRBV6-1|.
CASGSLTNLYEQYF
TGTGCCAGCGGAAGTTTAACCAACCTTTACGAGCAGTACTTC
>.|TRBJ1-1|TRBV5-8|.
CASSLVPSGAGEAMNTEAFF
TGTGCCAGCAGCTTGGTACCTAGCGGGGCAGGGGAAGCAATGAACACTGAAGCTTTCTTT
>.|TRBJ1-1|TRBV19|.
CASSRQRNTEAFF
TGTGCCAGTAGCAGACAGCGCAACACTGAAGCTTTCTTT
>.|TRBJ2-7|TRBV12-3/TRBV12-4|.
CASSSGMSEQYF
TGTGCCAGCAGTTCTGGGATGAGCGAGCAGTACTTC
>.|TRBJ2-1|TRBV11-2|.
CASSSTNEQFF
TGTGCCAGCAGCTCCACAAATGAGCAGTTCTTC
>.|TRBJ2-7|TRBV30|TRBD2
CAWSVLAGVEQYF
TGTGCCTGGAGTGTCCTGGCGGGAGTCGAGCAGTACTTC
>.|TRBJ1-2|TRBV7-2|.
CASSLGRNYGYTF
TGTGCCAGCAGCTTAGGGCGGAACTATGGCTACACCTTC
>few|TRBJ2-2|TRBV20-1|.
CSASTDTGELFF
TGCAGTGCTAGCACAGACACCGGGGAGCTGTTTTTT
>.|TRBJ1-3|TRBV20-1|.
CSARVPSGLPSGNTIYF
TGCAGTGCTAGAGTACCTTCGGGACTTCCCTCTGGAAACACCATATATTTT
>.|TRBJ1-1|TRBV29-1|.
CSVGAMEAFF
TGCAGCGTTGGAGCGATGGAAGCTTTCTTT
>once|TRBJ2-7|TRBV4-1|TRBD1
CASSQGLPDRGRYEQYF
TGCGCCAGCAGCCAAGGCCTCCCGGACAGGGGGCGGTACGAGCAGTACTTC
>.|TRBJ1-6|TRBV6-1|.
CASHRQDYNSPLHF
TGTGCCAGCCATCGACAGGATTATAATTCACCCCTCCACTTT